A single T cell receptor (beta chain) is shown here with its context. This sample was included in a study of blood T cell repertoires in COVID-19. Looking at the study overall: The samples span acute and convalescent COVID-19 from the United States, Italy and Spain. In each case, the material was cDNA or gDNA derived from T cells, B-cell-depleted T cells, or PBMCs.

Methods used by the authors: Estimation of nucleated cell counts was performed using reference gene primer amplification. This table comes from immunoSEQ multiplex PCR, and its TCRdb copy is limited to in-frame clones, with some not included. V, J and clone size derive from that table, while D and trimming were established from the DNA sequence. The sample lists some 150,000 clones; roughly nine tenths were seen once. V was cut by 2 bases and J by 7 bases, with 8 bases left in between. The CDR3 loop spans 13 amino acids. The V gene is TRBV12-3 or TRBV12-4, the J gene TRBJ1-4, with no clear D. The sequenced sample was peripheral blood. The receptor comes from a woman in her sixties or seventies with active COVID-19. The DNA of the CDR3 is TGTGCCAGCAGTTTAAGGCGGGGTGAAAAACTGTTTTTT. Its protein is CASSLRRGEKLFF.